This TCR beta chain was captured in a study of identical twins. Among all donors, each was a healthy Caucasian. A universal primer site was created by template switching, with the cDNA bearing unique molecular identifiers. One entry per CDR3 protein, called by TCRdb with MiXCR from the 5' RACE reads. The data show about 240,000 distinct CDR3 sequences, roughly a tenth seen once. This CDR3 has 17 amino acids. This clonotype was seen only a few times. This clonotype was sampled from a man in his fifties or sixties in good health. The chain has TRBV21-1 and TRBJ1-5; TRBD1 reflects the table's D call only, with no check against the DNA. TRBV21-1 is flagged as a pseudogene. Sequencing was carried out using memory T cells sorted from blood. The CDR3 DNA sequence: TGTGCCAGCAGCAGCGACAGGGGCCTATATAGCAATCAGCCCCAGCATTTT. Its translation: CASSSDRGLYSNQPQHF.